The following is a T cell receptor beta chain sequence with its context. The CDR3 contains 15 residues. CDR1 is MNHEY, CDR2 SMNVEV, per germline (reference sequence). J was trimmed by 6 bases and V by 4 bases; bases with no gene match: 4. Study processing details: By means of reference gene primer amplification, nucleated cell counts were estimated. The table came from immunoSEQ multiplex PCR; TCRdb's copy has only in-frame clones and leaves some out. D and trimming were read from the DNA, whereas the V and J calls and clone size are those reported in that table. The table has about 110,000 clones, approximately 88% seen once. These data originate in a study of blood T cell repertoires in COVID-19. Whole-study context: Sites in the United States, Italy and Spain provided acute and convalescent COVID-19 samples. PBMCs, B-cell-depleted T cells, or T cells provided the cDNA or gDNA that made up the material.

The chain couples TRBV27 to TRBJ2-1, with TRBD2 matching 12 bases. Sequencing was done on a sample of peripheral blood. This clonotype was sampled from a woman in her 70s with acute or convalescent COVID-19. This CDR3 is CASSSPSGRANEQFF. The CDR3 DNA reads TGTGCCAGCAGTTCCCCTAGCGGGAGGGCCAATGAGCAGTTCTTC.